This TCR beta chain was sequenced during a study of regulatory T cells in long-lasting Graves disease. General observations from the study: Persistent patients had more shared public clonotypes (around 2,500) than new patients (about 1,000).

With iRepertoire HTBI primers and Arm-PCR of CDR3 regions, TCR beta libraries were built. Using its own MiXCR run on the multiplex PCR reads, TCRdb lists one record per CDR3 protein. The table shows 400,000 to 500,000 distinct CDR3 sequences, with about 15% occurring only once. The time point denotes: newly diagnosed GD, antithyroid drugs for less than 3 months. PBMCs were the source of the RNA used for TCR sequencing. Xi'an, China, was home to the endocrinology department that provided patients. CDR3 length equals 15 residues. Looked up from germline, CDR1 is MDHEN and CDR2 is SYDVKM. The ends lost 6 bases at V and 7 bases at J; junction bases unmatched: 7. The table lists this clonotype with many counts. The antigen remains undetermined. This sample was shared with a second study, whose subject was T cells in Graves' hyperthyroidism and ophthalmopathy. That report notes: Most expanded thyroid clonotypes above 0.001 recurred in blood.

The source is a woman in her thirties with Graves disease. Specimen: peripheral blood mononuclear cells (PBMCs), collected at new diagnosis, from a patient treated with antithyroid drugs. The rearrangement joins TRBV28 to TRBJ2-1; TRBD2 matches 12 bases. CDR3 sequence reads: CASRPTSGRVNEQFF. The CDR3 region has the DNA TGTGCCAGCAGACCGACTAGCGGGAGAGTTAATGAGCAGTTCTTC.